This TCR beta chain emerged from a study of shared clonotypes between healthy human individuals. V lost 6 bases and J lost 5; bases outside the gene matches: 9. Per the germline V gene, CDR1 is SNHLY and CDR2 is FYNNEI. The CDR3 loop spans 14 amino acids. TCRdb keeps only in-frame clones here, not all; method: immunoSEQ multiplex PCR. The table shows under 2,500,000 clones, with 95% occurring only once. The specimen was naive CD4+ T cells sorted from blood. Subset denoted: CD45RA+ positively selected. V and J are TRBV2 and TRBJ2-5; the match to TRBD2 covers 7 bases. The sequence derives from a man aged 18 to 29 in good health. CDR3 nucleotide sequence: TGTGCCAGCAGGGTACTAGCGTTGGGGGAGACCCAGTACTTC. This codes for CASRVLALGETQYF. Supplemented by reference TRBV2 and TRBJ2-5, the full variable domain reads EPEVTQTPSHQVTQMGQEVILRCVPISNHLYFYWYRQILGQKVEFLVSFYNNEISEKSEIFDDQFSVERPDGSNFTLKIRSTKLEDSAMYFCASRVLALGETQYFGPGTRLLVL.